This T cell receptor (beta chain) was identified during a study of OX40 agonist ivuxolimab in advanced cancers. Study as a whole: The dose-escalation cohort had hepatocellular carcinoma, melanoma, renal cell or head and neck cancer. Whole-study results and caveats: The study observed clonal expansion of CD4+ and CD8+ blood T cells by week 6 at 0.1 to 3.0 mg/kg.

The table came from immunoSEQ multiplex PCR; TCRdb's copy has only in-frame clones and leaves some out. The repertoire includes about 40,000 clones, approximately 86% of them detected once, and under 15% sits in the top ten. About this clone itself: Its matching antigen is unknown.

This TCR derives from an adult with an advanced solid tumor such as melanoma, head and neck, liver or kidney cancer. The specimen comprised CD4+ or CD8+ T cells sorted from blood, sampled in a trial of the OX40 agonist ivuxolimab.

The CDR3 region has the DNA TGTGCCAGCAGCTGGGGACTAGCGGGAGGAGGTGACGAGCAGTACTTC. Translating gives CASSWGLAGGGDEQYF. V is TRBV5-6 and J is TRBJ2-7, with 15 positions matching TRBD2. Looked up from germline, CDR1 is SGHDT and CDR2 is YYEEEE. V dropped 3 bases and J dropped 5; count of bases not matched to a gene: 6. The CDR3 loop spans 16 amino acids.